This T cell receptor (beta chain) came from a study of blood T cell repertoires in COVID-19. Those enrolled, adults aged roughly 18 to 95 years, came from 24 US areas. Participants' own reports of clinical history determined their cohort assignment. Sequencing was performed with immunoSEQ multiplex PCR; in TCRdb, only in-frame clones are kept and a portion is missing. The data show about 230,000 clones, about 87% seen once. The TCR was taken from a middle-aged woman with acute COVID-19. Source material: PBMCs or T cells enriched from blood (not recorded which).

The chain's CDR3 is CASSYFRGLHNEQFF. The CDR3 nucleotides read TGTGCCAGCAGCTATTTCAGGGGGCTCCACAATGAGCAGTTCTTC. The chain couples TRBV11-3 to TRBJ2-1; 8 nucleotides align to TRBD1. V was pared by 4 bases and J by 5 bases, with 7 bases of the junction left unmatched. CDR3 length equals 15 residues. The germline CDR1 and CDR2 sequences are SGHNT and YENEEA.